These 29 T cell receptor beta chains were sequenced from one sample in a study of chronic HIV infection and antiretroviral therapy. TCRdb recomputed calls from the 5' RACE reads with MiXCR, one row per CDR3 protein. The repertoire holds about 38,000 distinct CDR3 sequences, with roughly 8.8% as singletons. Sequenced sample: peripheral blood. The receptors derive from an adult who had HIV and had not received antiretroviral therapy, or was an uninfected healthy control (not recorded which).

This clonotype was seen at least ten times. The rearrangement links TRBV6-1 to TRBJ1-5; D is ambiguous. Germline-derived CDR1 and CDR2 are MNHNS and SASEGT. The CDR3 spans 16 residues. Trimming removed 4 bases at V and 2 bases at J, with 15 bases between. For the CDR3, the DNA is TGTGCCAGCAGTGTTATGGGGATTGGGGGCAATCAGCCCCAGCATTTT. The encoded protein is CASSVMGIGGNQPQHF.

As for this clonotype: This clone may be a read error of a much larger clone one base away. The chain couples TRBV21-1 to TRBJ2-5. TRBV21-1 is classified as a pseudogene. There are 14 residues in the CDR3. The CDR3 region has the DNA TGTGTCAGCAGCAAAGGGGATTGGCAGGAGACCCAGTACTTC. Translating it yields CVSSKGDWQETQYF.

V and J are TRBV5-5 and TRBJ1-1, with a weak D call TRBD1 (6 bases). The CDR3 is made up of 13 amino acids. From germline, CDR1 is SGHKS and CDR2 YYEKEE (reference sequence). Trimming removed 2 bases at V and 6 bases at J, with 11 bases between. CDR3 region: CASSFTGRAEAFF. CDR3 nucleotide sequence: TGTGCCAGCAGCTTTACAGGGAGAGCTGAAGCTTTCTTT.

This clonotype was seen at least ten times. The J gene is TRBJ1-1, the V gene TRBV12-3 or TRBV12-4, with D perhaps matching TRBD1 (5 bases). V dropped 6 bases and J dropped 2 bases, with 10 bases sitting between them. The CDR3 sequence is 13 residues long. CDR3 sequence reads: CASRRTTNTEAFF. The DNA for the CDR3 is TGTGCCAGCAGGAGGACAACTAACACTGAAGCTTTCTTT.

This clonotype has only a few counts. The gene calls are TRBV29-1 and TRBJ1-1; D might be TRBD1 (5 bases). The length of the CDR3 is 14 residues. V was trimmed by 7 bases and J by 3 bases, leaving 18 bases between them. Looked up from germline, CDR1 is SQVTM and CDR2 is ANQGSEA. The CDR3, as DNA: TGCAGCGGGAATGGGGGGAGGGAGGACACTGAAGCTTTCTTT. Translation: CSGNGGREDTEAFF.

This clonotype has at least ten counts. The V call is TRBV3-1, the J call TRBJ2-1; D unclear. The CDR3 is 13 amino acids. Looked up from germline, CDR1 is LGHDT and CDR2 is YNNKEL (reference sequence). V shed 4 bases and J shed 13 bases, with 17 bases lying between them. CDR3 sequence: CASSLLDSGDQFF. The CDR3 bases are TGTGCCAGCAGCCTTTTAGACTCCGGTGATCAGTTCTTC.

This clonotype has a handful of counts. J is TRBJ1-2 and V is TRBV7-9; D gene uncertain. This CDR3 spans 14 amino acids. CDR1 SEHNR and CDR2 FQNEAQ come from the germline V gene (reference sequence). V was pared by 4 bases and J by 7 bases, with 16 bases between. The DNA of the CDR3 is TGTGCCAGCAGCTCAAATTCAGGCGAATCTGGCTACACCTTC. As protein: CASSSNSGESGYTF.

By sample fraction, this clonotype is medium-sized (0.01 to 0.1%). This chain links TRBV28 with TRBJ2-7, with 13 nucleotides matching TRBD2. Germline-derived CDR1 and CDR2 are MDHEN and SYDVKM. CDR3 length equals 21 residues. The trim removed 6 bases at V and 7 bases at J, leaving 27 bases unmatched. CDR3 residues: CASSSFWGDQTSGRRGGEQYF. The CDR3 coding sequence is TGTGCCAGCAGCTCGTTCTGGGGCGACCAGACTAGCGGGAGGCGGGGAGGGGAGCAGTACTTC.

In its sample, this clonotype was seen a few times. The chain carries TRBV6-2 or TRBV6-3 and TRBJ1-1; TRBD1 matches at 7 bases. Germline CDR1 is MNHEY and CDR2 is SVGEGT. V trimming: 7 bases; J trimming: 0 bases; junction bases outside the gene matches: 17. The CDR3 length is 18 residues. Here the CDR3 reads CASTPDRTHQTLNTEAFF. CDR3 in DNA: TGTGCCAGCACTCCGGACAGGACCCACCAAACGTTGAACACTGAAGCTTTCTTT.

Remarks on this clonotype: A junction boundary mismatches the germline segment, possibly from a read error. The chain has TRBV9 and TRBJ1-1; a possible D gene is TRBD1 (6 bases). The germline gives CDR1 SGDLS, CDR2 YYNGEE. This CDR3 spans 15 amino acids. The CDR3 DNA is TGTGCCAGCAGCCTAGTGGGGGGGGCGAACACTGAAACTTTCTTT. Translation: CASSLVGGANTETFF.

This clonotype was seen more than once but under ten times. V is TRBV27 and J is TRBJ1-2; maybe TRBD1 (6 bases). This CDR3 contains 14 residues. Germline CDR1 is MNHEY and CDR2 is SMNVEV (reference sequence). V shed 6 bases and J shed 5 bases, with 16 bases lying between them. The CDR3 loop reads CASSLNTGTYGYTF. CDR3 nucleotides: TGTGCCAGCAGCCTAAACACAGGGACTTATGGCTACACCTTC.

The rearrangement links TRBV7-2 to TRBJ2-1; 7 nucleotides align to TRBD2. Trimming removed 4 bases from V and 0 bases from J; junction bases left unmatched: 3. The germline gives CDR1 SGHTA, CDR2 FQGNSA. The CDR3 is made up of 15 amino acids. The CDR3 coding sequence is TGTGCCAGCAGCTCCCTAGCGGCCTCCTACAATGAGCAGTTCTTC. Amino acid sequence: CASSSLAASYNEQFF. Full variable domain (missing parts from reference TRBV7-2 and TRBJ2-1): GAGVSQSPSNKVTEKGKDVELRCDPISGHTALYWYRQSLGQGLEFLIYFQGNSAPDKSGLPSDRFSAERTGGSVSTLTIQRTQQEDSAVYLCASSSLAASYNEQFFGPGTRLTVL.

This clonotype was detected ten times or more. The rearrangement joins TRBV28 to TRBJ2-3; D might be TRBD2 (6 bases). Germline V gene sequence: CDR1 MDHEN, CDR2 SYDVKM. Trimming removed 5 bases at V and 7 bases at J, with 16 bases between. CDR3 length equals 14 residues. CDR3 bases: TGTGCCAGCAGTGCACTAACTAGCTTCCATACGCAGTATTTT. This codes for CASSALTSFHTQYF.

This clonotype was detected ten times or more. The chain uses TRBV7-2 and TRBJ2-5; D unclear. CDR1 and CDR2 from the germline V gene are SGHTA and FQGNSA. This CDR3 has 12 amino acids. V shed 5 bases and J shed 4 bases, with 8 bases lying between them. CDR3: CASSIKVETQYF. The CDR3 DNA is TGTGCCAGCAGCATAAAAGTAGAGACCCAGTACTTC.

At least ten counts were recorded for this clonotype. This sequence joins TRBV15 and TRBJ1-1, with D possibly TRBD1 on 6 matching bases. This CDR3 has 15 residues. CDR1 and CDR2 (germline): LNHNV, YYDKDF (reference sequence). The V end was cut by 2 bases, the J end by 0 bases, with 10 bases between. This CDR3 is CATSRQGSLNTEAFF. The CDR3 DNA follows: TGTGCCACCAGCAGACAGGGGTCTTTGAACACTGAAGCTTTCTTT.

The chain is built from TRBV10-3 and TRBJ2-7; 8 nucleotides line up with TRBD1. CDR3 length equals 15 residues. Germline V CDR1 and CDR2: ENHRY, SYGVKD. The J segment lost 0 bases and the V segment lost 4 bases, leaving 5 bases of the junction unmatched. The CDR3 loop reads CAISGGDRSSYEQYF. The CDR3, as DNA: TGTGCCATCAGTGGCGGGGACAGGAGCTCCTACGAGCAGTACTTC.

The gene calls are TRBV10-3 and TRBJ1-1; maybe TRBD1 (6 bases). Trimming removed 5 bases at V and 1 base at J, with 11 bases between. Germline V gene sequence: CDR1 ENHRY, CDR2 SYGVKD. CDR3 length: 14 amino acids. CDR3 DNA sequence: TGTGCCATCAGTCCGGACAGCCAGAACACTGAAGCTTTCTTT. The encoded protein is CAISPDSQNTEAFF.

This clonotype has more than one count but fewer than ten. The V and J genes are TRBV28 and TRBJ2-5; TRBD2 agrees at 8 bases. This CDR3 contains 14 residues. Germline loops: CDR1 MDHEN, CDR2 SYDVKM. V shed 8 bases and J 1 base; nucleotides not matched to a gene: 6. The CDR3 DNA reads TGTGCCAGCTTTCCGGGAGGGCGCCAAGAGACCCAGTACTTC. Its translation is CASFPGGRQETQYF.

This clonotype has only a few counts. The chain couples TRBV9 to TRBJ2-3; 11 bases are shared with TRBD2. The CDR3 sequence is 14 residues long. With V trimmed by 3 bases and J by 5 bases, 2 bases remained unmatched. CDR1 is SGDLS and CDR2 is YYNGEE in the germline V gene. CDR3 DNA: TGTGCCAGCAGCGCCGGGACTAGCGGAGATACGCAGTATTTT. Its protein product is CASSAGTSGDTQYF.

This clonotype has only a few counts. V and J are TRBV2 and TRBJ2-3, with D perhaps TRBD2 (6 bases). This CDR3 is 14 amino acids long. Germline V gene data show CDR1 as SNHLY and CDR2 as FYNNEI. V was trimmed by 6 bases and J by 0 bases, leaving 10 bases between them. The CDR3 loop is CASSGSYSTDTQYF. DNA for the CDR3: TGTGCCAGCAGCGGGAGTTATAGCACAGATACGCAGTATTTT.

V is TRBV19 and J is TRBJ2-5; 9 positions agree with TRBD2. The CDR3 is 14 amino acids. V trimming: 5 bases; J trimming: 5 bases; junction bases outside the gene matches: 6. From germline, CDR1 is LNHDA and CDR2 SQIVND (reference sequence). The CDR3 region is CASSRSGSRETQYF. CDR3 nucleotides: TGTGCCAGTAGTCGTAGCGGGAGTCGGGAGACCCAGTACTTC.

Worth noting for this clonotype: At one end, the junction sequence differs from germline, possibly due to a read error. V is TRBV15 and J is TRBJ1-1, with 9 bases aligning to TRBD1. The germline V gene has CDR1 LNHNV and CDR2 YYDKDF (reference sequence). The CDR3 is 16 amino acids. CDR3 nucleotide sequence: TGTGCCACCAGCAGAGGGAACGGACAGGGGAACACTGAAACTTTCTTT. It translates to CATSRGNGQGNTETFF.

This clonotype was recorded at least ten times. The chain uses TRBV2 and TRBJ2-1, with TRBD2 matching over 9 bases. The CDR3 has 14 amino acids. The J segment lost 12 bases and the V segment lost 3 bases, leaving 9 bases of the junction unmatched. CDR1 is SNHLY and CDR2 is FYNNEI in the germline V gene. In DNA, the CDR3 is TGTGCCAGCAGTGATCGGGGTAGCGGGAGTCTGCAGTTCTTC. It translates to CASSDRGSGSLQFF.

In its sample, this clonotype was seen a few times. Compared with germline, one end of the junction differs, possibly owing to a read error. The chain combines TRBV6-5 with TRBJ2-5, with 7 bases lining up with TRBD2. The CDR3 loop spans 15 amino acids. Per the germline V gene, CDR1 is MNHEY and CDR2 is SVGAGI. The CDR3 protein is CASSPSGTIQESQYF. Here the CDR3 DNA reads TGTGCCAGCAGTCCATCCGGGACTATCCAAGAGAGCCAGTACTTC.

This clonotype is classed as medium-sized (0.01 to 0.1%). The chain combines TRBV7-9 with TRBJ2-3; D is unclear. Looked up from germline, CDR1 is SEHNR and CDR2 is FQNEAQ (reference sequence). This CDR3 contains 15 residues. V shed 5 bases and J shed 0 bases, with 12 bases lying between them. The CDR3 spells CASSQTTTSTDTQYF. CDR3 nucleotides: TGTGCCAGCAGCCAAACCACTACGAGCACAGATACGCAGTATTTT.

At least ten counts were recorded for this clonotype. V gene TRBV5-1 combines with J gene TRBJ1-1, with D possibly matching TRBD1 (5 bases). The CDR3 is 15 residues long. Germline CDR1 is SGHRS and CDR2 is YFSETQ. Deletions cut 2 bases from V and 6 bases from J, with 17 bases between. CDR3 nucleotide sequence: TGCGCCAGCAGCTTACTACGGGGCGTCGATTCTGAAGCTTTCTTT. This gives the protein CASSLLRGVDSEAFF.

This clonotype was observed at least ten times. The V gene is TRBV12-3 or TRBV12-4, the J gene TRBJ2-7; D call uncertain. The CDR3 is 14 amino acids. V was trimmed by 3 bases and J by 6 bases, leaving 15 bases between them. The CDR3 bases are TGTGCCAGCAGTTTCGGGCAGACCCCTGCCGAGCAGTACTTC. Translated, it gives CASSFGQTPAEQYF.

The chain uses TRBV20-1 and TRBJ2-2; possible D gene TRBD2, 6 bases. V dropped 1 base and J dropped 7 bases, with 13 bases sitting between them. The CDR3 contains 14 residues. Germline assignment: CDR1 DFQATT and CDR2 SNEGSKA (reference sequence). DNA of the CDR3: TGCAGTGCTAGAGCTCGCGGGGATAACGGGGAGCTGTTTTTT. Translated, it gives CSARARGDNGELFF.

This clonotype was detected ten times or more. The chain couples TRBV20-1 to TRBJ2-1; 7 bases fit TRBD2. The CDR3 totals 14 residues. The germline V gene has CDR1 DFQATT and CDR2 SNEGSKA (reference sequence). J gave up 4 bases and V 3 bases, and 6 bases lay outside the gene matches. CDR3 sequence: CSASGSGPYNEQFF. DNA for the CDR3: TGCAGTGCTAGTGGTAGCGGGCCTTACAATGAGCAGTTCTTC.